This T cell receptor (beta chain) was identified in a study of early T cells in non-severe SARS-CoV-2 infection. Individual cDNA molecules received unique molecular identifiers during library preparation. From the 5' RACE reads, TCRdb called clonotypes with MiXCR, one entry per CDR3 protein. The sample holds under 90,000 distinct CDR3 sequences, roughly 13% seen once. In this sample, this clonotype turned up a few times. Germline lookup yields CDR1 SQVTM and CDR2 ANQGSEA. The CDR3 sequence is 11 residues long. The ends were cut back, 3 bases at V and 7 bases at J, with 9 bases in the middle. The sample taken for sequencing was whole blood. This clonotype was sampled from an adult who was a healthcare worker with PCR-confirmed SARS-CoV-2 infection or an uninfected control (not recorded which). The J gene is TRBJ1-1, the V gene TRBV29-1; a weak D match, TRBD1 (6 bases). The CDR3 coding sequence is TGCAGCGTTGATGGGGGCTTTGAAGCTTTCTTT. It encodes CSVDGGFEAFF.